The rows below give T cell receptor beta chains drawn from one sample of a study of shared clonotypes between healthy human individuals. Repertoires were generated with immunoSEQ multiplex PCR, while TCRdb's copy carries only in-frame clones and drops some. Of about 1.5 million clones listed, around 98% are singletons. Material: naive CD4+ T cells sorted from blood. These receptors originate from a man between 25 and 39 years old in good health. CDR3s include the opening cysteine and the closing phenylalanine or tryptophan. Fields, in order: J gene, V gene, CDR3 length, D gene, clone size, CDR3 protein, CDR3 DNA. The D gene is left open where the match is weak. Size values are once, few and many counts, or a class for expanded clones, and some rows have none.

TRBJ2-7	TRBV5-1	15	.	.	CASSLVGEPAYEQYF	TGCGCCAGCAGCTTGGTGGGGGAACCCGCCTACGAGCAGTACTTC
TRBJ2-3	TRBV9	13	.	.	CASSFRSTDTQYF	TGTGCCAGCAGCTTCCGCTCTACAGATACGCAGTATTTT
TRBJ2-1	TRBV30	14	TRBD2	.	CAQVGGSSYNEQFF	TGTGCCCAGGTGGGAGGGAGCTCCTACAATGAGCAGTTCTTC
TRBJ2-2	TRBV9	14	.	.	CASSARELTGELFF	TGTGCCAGCAGCGCGAGGGAACTGACCGGGGAGCTGTTTTTT
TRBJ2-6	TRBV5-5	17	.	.	CASSLVGGGSGANVLTF	TGTGCCAGCAGCTTGGTCGGAGGGGGCTCTGGGGCCAACGTCCTGACTTTC
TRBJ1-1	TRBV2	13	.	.	CASSSGGNTEAFF	TGTGCCAGCAGTTCCGGGGGGAACACTGAAGCTTTCTTT
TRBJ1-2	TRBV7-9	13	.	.	CASSFTGLDGYTF	TGTGCCAGCAGCTTTACAGGTCTGGATGGCTACACCTTC
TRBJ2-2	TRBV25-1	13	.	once	CASSALGVLELFF	TGTGCCAGCAGTGCCCTAGGGGTATTGGAGCTGTTTTTT
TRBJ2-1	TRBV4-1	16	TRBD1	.	CASSRTSGQQTNEQFF	TGCGCCAGCAGCCGAACATCGGGACAGCAAACCAATGAGCAGTTCTTC
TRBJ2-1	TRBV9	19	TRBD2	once	CASSPKLAGRSSSYNEQFF	TGTGCCAGCAGCCCTAAGCTAGCGGGGAGGTCGAGCTCCTACAATGAGCAGTTCTTC
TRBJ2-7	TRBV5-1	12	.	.	CASSDPSYEQYF	TGCGCCAGCAGCGACCCTTCCTACGAGCAGTACTTC
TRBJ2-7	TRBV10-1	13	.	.	CASSPGTPSEQYF	TGCGCCAGCAGCCCCGGGACTCCCTCCGAGCAGTACTTC
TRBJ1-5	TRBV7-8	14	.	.	CASSPDSSNQPQHF	TGTGCCAGCAGCCCTGACAGTAGCAATCAGCCCCAGCATTTT
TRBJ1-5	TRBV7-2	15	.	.	CASSLAPGGYQPQHF	TGTGCCAGCAGCTTAGCGCCTGGCGGGTATCAGCCCCAGCATTTT
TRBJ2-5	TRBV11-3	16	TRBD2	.	CASSPGTSGSLETQYF	TGTGCCAGCAGCCCCGGGACTAGCGGGAGCTTAGAGACCCAGTACTTC
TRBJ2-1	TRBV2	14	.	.	CASREDVLKREQFF	TGTGCCAGCAGGGAAGACGTCCTTAAGCGGGAGCAGTTCTTC
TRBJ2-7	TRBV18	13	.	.	CASSPEGSYEQYF	TGTGCCAGCTCACCAGAGGGGTCCTACGAGCAGTACTTC
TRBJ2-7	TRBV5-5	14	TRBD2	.	CASSLSGGTYEQYF	TGTGCCAGCAGCTTGAGCGGGGGGACCTACGAGCAGTACTTC
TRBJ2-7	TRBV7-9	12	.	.	CASSPRGGEQYF	TGTGCCAGCAGTCCGAGGGGCGGAGAGCAGTACTTC
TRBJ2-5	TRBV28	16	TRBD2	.	CASSPGTRDVQETQYF	TGTGCCAGCAGTCCCGGGACTAGAGACGTCCAAGAGACCCAGTACTTC
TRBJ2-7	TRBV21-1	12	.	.	CASERQAYEQYF	TGTGCCAGCGAACGTCAGGCCTACGAGCAGTACTTC
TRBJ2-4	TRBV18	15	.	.	CASSPRQGSGNIQYF	TGTGCCAGCTCACCGCGGCAGGGTTCGGGAAACATTCAGTACTTC
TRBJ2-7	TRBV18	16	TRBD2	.	CASSPPIAGDSLEQYF	TGTGCCAGCTCACCCCCAATAGCGGGAGACTCCCTCGAGCAGTACTTC
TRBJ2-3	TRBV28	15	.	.	CASSLGVARVSTQYF	TGTGCCAGCAGTTTGGGAGTCGCCCGTGTTTCGACGCAGTATTTT
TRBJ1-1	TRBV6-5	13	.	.	CASSRTENTEAFF	TGTGCCAGCAGCCGGACTGAGAACACTGAAGCTTTCTTT
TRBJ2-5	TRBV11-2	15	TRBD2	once	CASSPSGRQERTQYF	TGTGCCAGCAGCCCTAGCGGGAGGCAGGAACGGACCCAGTACTTC
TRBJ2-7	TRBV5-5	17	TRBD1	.	CASSLVLRPRQGNEQYF	TGTGCCAGCAGCTTGGTCCTTCGACCGAGACAGGGAAACGAGCAGTACTTC
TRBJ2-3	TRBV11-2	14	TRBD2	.	CASSQGLAPDTQYF	TGTGCCAGCAGCCAAGGACTAGCCCCAGATACGCAGTATTTT
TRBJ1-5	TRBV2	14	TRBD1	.	CASSGVGQAQPQHF	TGTGCCAGCAGTGGAGTGGGACAGGCCCAACCCCAGCATTTT
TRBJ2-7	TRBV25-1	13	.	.	CASLGPLSLEQYF	TGTGCTAGTTTGGGACCCCTTTCCCTCGAGCAGTACTTC
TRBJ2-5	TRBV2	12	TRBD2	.	CASSYSGGTQYF	TGTGCCAGCAGTTACTCGGGAGGGACCCAGTACTTC
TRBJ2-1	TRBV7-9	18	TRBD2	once	CASSPEPGLAEEYNEQFF	TGTGCCAGCAGCCCGGAACCGGGACTAGCGGAGGAATACAATGAGCAGTTCTTC
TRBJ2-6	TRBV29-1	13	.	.	CSVQGDGANVLTF	TGCAGCGTTCAGGGCGATGGGGCCAACGTCCTGACTTTC